The following is a TCR beta chain sequence with its context. V was shortened by 0 bases and J by 4 bases, with 12 bases between the two germline ends. The germline V gene encodes CDR1 SGHRS and CDR2 YFSETQ. This CDR3 is 15 amino acids long. TCR beta VDJ and CDR3 profiling used genomic DNA as template. Using its own MiXCR run on the reads, TCRdb lists one record per CDR3 protein. The sample lists fewer than 100,000 distinct CDR3 sequences, about 45% occurring once. The entry originates in a study of CD8+CD57+ T cells in acquired aplastic anemia. The overall study: Recorded DNA amounts for sorted CD4+ and CD8+ cells had an average of approximately 3 ug.

The chain joins TRBV5-1 to TRBJ2-3, with a possible D match to TRBD2 (5 bases). This clonotype was obtained from a human donor in good health, serving as a control. The sequencing input was sorted CD4+, CD8+, or CD8+CD57+ T cells (not recorded which) from PBMCs. The CDR3 protein is CASSLEWRTADTQYF. The DNA of the CDR3 is TGCGCCAGCAGCTTGGAGTGGAGGACCGCAGATACGCAGTATTTT.